The 18 T cell receptor beta chains reported below all come from one sample, sequenced in a study of metastatic and nonmetastatic thyroid tumors. TCRdb reassembled clones from the PCR reads with MiXCR. There are about 43,000 clones in the sample; 20% to 25% occur only once, and about 14% lies in the top ten. Treatment of any kind had been given to no patient before thyroid surgery. The specimen was tumor tissue. The receptors here all came from a female donor with papillary thyroid cancer or a benign thyroid nodule (not recorded which). Some clones in this sample may be carry-over from other donors' samples.

This clone was recorded at least ten times. The chain couples TRBV24-1 to TRBJ2-3, with a weak D call TRBD1 (5 bases). CDR3 size: 14 residues. Deletions cut 4 bases from V and 5 bases from J, with 12 bases between. CDR1 is KGHDR, CDR2 SFDVKD, per germline. CDR3 amino acids: CATSDRHQGDTQYF. CDR3 DNA: TGTGCCACCAGTGACCGCCATCAGGGAGATACGCAGTATTTT.

This chain joins TRBV19 and TRBJ1-1; TRBD1 matches at 9 bases. Germline V gene sequence: CDR1 LNHDA, CDR2 SQIVND (reference sequence). The CDR3 is made up of 16 amino acids. V lost 7 bases, J lost 2 bases, and 11 bases stayed unmatched. The CDR3 here is CASTITTGQGNTEAFF. CDR3 DNA: TGTGCCAGTACCATTACAACGGGACAGGGTAACACTGAAGCTTTCTTT.

This rearrangement joins TRBV20-1 to TRBJ1-1, with D possibly TRBD1 on 6 matching bases. From germline, CDR1 is DFQATT and CDR2 SNEGSKA (reference sequence). The CDR3 totals 17 residues. Trimming shortened V by 5 bases and J by 3 bases, and 25 bases separated the two germline ends. CDR3 amino acids: CSAVRNDRTLWDTEAFF. The CDR3 bases are TGCAGTGCTGTGAGAAACGACAGGACCCTTTGGGACACTGAAGCTTTCTTT.

This clone was picked up many times. The rearrangement joins TRBV7-9 to TRBJ2-3; D is undetermined. V lost 1 base and J lost 5, with 10 bases in between. Per the germline V gene, CDR1 is SEHNR and CDR2 is FQNEAQ (reference sequence). The CDR3 runs to 14 residues. The CDR3 loop is CASSLVGPLDTQYF. In DNA, the CDR3 is TGTGCCAGCAGCTTAGTTGGACCCCTAGATACGCAGTATTTT.

Note on this clone: This same CDR3 is encoded by further DNA sequences in the sample. V and J are TRBV28 and TRBJ2-7; 8 bases match TRBD1. The ends lost 10 bases at V and 0 bases at J; junction bases unmatched: 8. The V gene's germline CDR1 is MDHEN and CDR2 SYDVKM. This CDR3 region has 14 residues. As DNA, the CDR3 is TGTGCCACGTCAGGGGGCCGGAGCTCCTACGAGCAGTACTTC. Protein sequence: CATSGGRSSYEQYF. The whole variable domain, filled in from reference TRBV28 and TRBJ2-7, reads DVKVTQSSRYLVKRTGEKVFLECVQDMDHENMFWYRQDPGLGLRLIYFSYDVKMKEKGDIPEGYSVSREKKERFSLILESASTNQTSMYLCATSGGRSSYEQYFGPGTRLTVT.

Regarding this clone: The sample holds other DNA sequences that translate to the same CDR3. The gene calls are TRBV20-1 and TRBJ1-6, with D perhaps TRBD1 (5 bases). This CDR3 contains 14 residues. CDR1 is DFQATT and CDR2 is SNEGSKA in the germline V gene (reference sequence). The V end was cut by 0 bases, the J end by 5 bases, with 8 bases between. The CDR3 DNA reads as TGCAGTGCTAGAGAGGGACGGGATAATTCACCCCTCCACTTT. As protein: CSAREGRDNSPLHF.

In regard to this clone: A much bigger clone sits one base away, suggesting this may be a read error. The chain has TRBV6-1 and TRBJ2-2; the D gene is possibly TRBD2 (5 bases). Looked up from germline, CDR1 is MNHNS and CDR2 is SASEGT. This CDR3 contains 14 residues. CDR3 nucleotide sequence: TGTGCCAGCAGTCCCTGGACTCTTGCCGGGGAGCTGTTCTTT. Its protein is CASSPWTLAGELFF.

The chain uses TRBV20-1 and TRBJ2-1; a possible D gene is TRBD2 (6 bases). V lost 6 bases to trimming and J lost 6 bases, with 15 bases between them. CDR3 size: 13 residues. Per germline, CDR1 DFQATT and CDR2 SNEGSKA (reference sequence). CDR3 in amino acids: CSAGRLGRNEQFF. CDR3 sequence (DNA): TGCAGTGCGGGTCGACTAGGGCGCAATGAGCAGTTCTTC.

This clone was counted ten times or more. This chain links TRBV6-1 with TRBJ2-3, with a tentative D call TRBD1 (6 bases). The CDR3 contains 15 residues. CDR1 and CDR2 from the germline V gene are MNHNS and SASEGT. Trimming removed 6 bases from V and 3 bases from J, with 16 bases in between. The DNA for the CDR3 is TGTGCCAGCAGCTCAACAGGGTTCATTACAGATACGCAGTATTTT. Its translation is CASSSTGFITDTQYF.

This chain links TRBV5-1 with TRBJ2-1; TRBD2 matches 7 bases. J was trimmed by 9 bases and V by 6 bases; bases with no gene match: 15. CDR1 is SGHRS and CDR2 is YFSETQ in the germline V gene. The CDR3 is made up of 15 amino acids. As DNA, the CDR3 is TGCGCCAGCACCCGTGGGACTATCGGGAGCCGTGAGCAGTTCTTC. Translation gives CASTRGTIGSREQFF.

This clone was picked up many times. The chain recombines TRBV3-1 with TRBJ1-2; perhaps TRBD1 as D (5 bases). With 3 bases removed from V and 4 bases from J, the gap between germline ends came to 12 bases. This CDR3 contains 14 residues. Germline V CDR1 and CDR2: LGHDT, YNNKEL (reference sequence). The CDR3 coding sequence is TGTGCCAGCAGCCAGTGGGGACGGTTCTATGGCTACACCTTC. Translated: CASSQWGRFYGYTF. Together with reference TRBV3-1 and TRBJ1-2, the CDR3 gives the full variable domain: DTAVSQTPKYLVTQMGNDKSIKCEQNLGHDTMYWYKQDSKKFLKIMFSYNNKELIINETVPNRFSPKSPDKAHLNLHINSLELGDSAVYFCASSQWGRFYGYTFGSGTRLTVV.

The J gene is TRBJ2-1, the V gene TRBV10-1; TRBD2 agrees at 14 bases. The germline CDR1 and CDR2 sequences are WNHNN and SYGVQD (reference sequence). V shed 7 bases, J shed 7 bases, and the junction held 6 bases outside the gene matches. The CDR3 sequence is 15 residues long. CDR3 sequence: CASNRGTSGSNEQFF. The CDR3 DNA reads TGCGCCAGCAACCGGGGGACTAGCGGGAGTAATGAGCAGTTCTTC.

At least ten counts were recorded for this clone. The chain joins TRBV24-1 to TRBJ2-1; 15 nucleotides align to TRBD2. CDR1 KGHDR and CDR2 SFDVKD come from the germline V gene. The V segment lost 5 bases and the J segment 7 bases; nucleotides outside the gene matches: 2. CDR3 size: 15 residues. CDR3: CATSGTSGRENEQFF. The DNA for the CDR3 is TGTGCCACCAGTGGGACTAGCGGGAGGGAAAATGAGCAGTTCTTC.

This clone was detected a few times. A single base separates this from a much larger clone, so it may be a read error. CDR3 DNA: TGTGCCAGCAGCTGGGGACCCAACCTAAGGGGGGCCAACGTCCTGACTTTC. Its translation is CASSWGPNLRGANVLTF. The rearrangement links TRBV13 to TRBJ2-6; the D call may be TRBD1 or TRBD2 (5 bases each). The CDR3 consists of 17 residues. CDR1 and CDR2 (germline): PRHDT, FYEKMQ (reference sequence). Between the trimmed V and J ends, which lost 4 bases and 4 bases, there was a span of 17 bases. Full variable domain (rest looked up from reference TRBV13 and TRBJ2-6): AAGVIQSPRHLIKEKRETATLKCYPIPRHDTVYWYQQGPGQDPQFLISFYEKMQSDKGSIPDRFSAQQFSDYHSELNMSSLELGDSALYFCASSWGPNLRGANVLTFGAGSRLTVL.

This clone was counted at least ten times. The gene calls are TRBV10-3 and TRBJ1-6, with a weak D call TRBD1 (6 bases). Trimming shortened V by 6 bases and J by 0 bases, and 18 bases separated the two germline ends. This CDR3 has 18 residues. Germline values: CDR1 ENHRY, CDR2 SYGVKD. CDR3 region: CAISQTYGTSSYNSPLHF. DNA of the CDR3: TGTGCCATCAGCCAAACCTACGGGACAAGCTCCTATAATTCACCCCTCCACTTT.

Many counts were recorded for this clone. This chain connects TRBV12-3 or TRBV12-4 to TRBJ1-1; no clear D gene. The V end was cut by 7 bases, the J end by 5 bases, with 17 bases between. This CDR3 has 14 amino acids. CDR3 bases: TGTGCCAGCAAGGAGATCGGAGAAAGGACTGAAGCTTTCTTT. This encodes CASKEIGERTEAFF.

Details on this clone: A much larger clonotype is one base distant, so this may be a read error. CDR3 sequence: CASSVLASGWGTDTQYF. The DNA of the CDR3 is TGTGCCAGCAGCGTCCTCGCTAGCGGGTGGGGCACAGATACGCAGTATTTT. The chain couples TRBV9 to TRBJ2-3, with 8 bases matching TRBD2. The J segment lost 1 base and the V segment lost 2 bases, leaving 9 bases of the junction unmatched. CDR3 size: 17 residues. Per the germline V gene, CDR1 is SGDLS and CDR2 is YYNGEE.

This clone was seen at least ten times. V and J are TRBV5-1 and TRBJ2-7, with 11 bases lining up with TRBD1. Germline V gives CDR1 SGHRS, CDR2 YFSETQ. V was pared by 3 bases and J by 2 bases, with 1 base of the junction left unmatched. The CDR3 covers 14 residues. CDR3 in DNA: TGCGCCAGCAGCTGGGGACAGGGGGCCTACGAGCAGTACTTC. It translates to CASSWGQGAYEQYF.